This TCR beta chain was recorded in a study of cytomegalovirus exposure and HLA in healthy donors. Germline-derived CDR1 and CDR2 are MDHEN and SYDVKM. This CDR3 spans 15 amino acids. The trim removed 6 bases at V and 3 bases at J, leaving 7 bases unmatched. The primer mix had 60 Vbeta and 13 Jbeta primers. Assay used: immunoSEQ multiplex PCR; TCRdb lists only in-frame clones, some missing. The data contain over 140,000 clones, around 80% of them singletons. General study findings and limits: Overall, about 160 TCR beta chains were annotated as cytomegalovirus-associated.

Each donor's status was that of a healthy bone marrow donor. Concerning this clone: The antigen remains unidentified.

The specimen sequenced was PBMCs. The sequence derives from a man aged 30 to 45 in good health and CMV-seropositive. The chain combines TRBV28 with TRBJ2-2; 7 positions agree with TRBD1. The CDR3 DNA reads as TGTGCCAGCAGCTTACGGGACAGCTACACCGGGGAGCTGTTTTTT. Translation: CASSLRDSYTGELFF.